The 26 T cell receptor beta chains below all came from one sample that was sequenced in a study of blood T cell repertoires in COVID-19. Repertoires were generated with immunoSEQ multiplex PCR, while TCRdb's copy carries only in-frame clones and drops some. The table has around 250,000 clones, about nine tenths seen once. The specimen was peripheral blood. The origin of the receptors is a woman under 40 with active or convalescent COVID-19.

The chain joins TRBV30 to TRBJ1-6, with a tentative D call TRBD1 (6 bases). The CDR3 totals 15 residues. Trimming removed 5 bases from V and 10 bases from J, with 21 bases in between. Germline CDR1 is GTSNPN and CDR2 is SVGIG (reference sequence). CDR3 residues: CAWVPRGRGESPLHF. As DNA, the CDR3 is TGTGCCTGGGTACCCAGGGGTCGGGGTGAATCACCCCTCCACTTT.

This chain connects TRBV19 to TRBJ2-2, with a possible D match to TRBD2 (6 bases). This CDR3 region has 14 residues. Germline V gene data show CDR1 as LNHDA and CDR2 as SQIVND (reference sequence). Trimming removed 10 bases from V and 5 bases from J, with 17 bases in between. CDR3: CATPRRAGTGELFF. The CDR3 coding sequence is TGTGCCACCCCTAGGAGGGCTGGTACCGGGGAGCTGTTTTTT.

This clone was seen a few times. V and J are TRBV19 and TRBJ1-5, with D unresolved. The CDR3 spans 15 residues. The V gene lost 1 base and the J gene lost 1 base, with 8 bases spanning the gap. Germline assignment: CDR1 LNHDA and CDR2 SQIVND (reference sequence). For the CDR3, the DNA is TGTGCCAGTAGTATAGTGGCGGAGAGCAATCAGCCCCAGCATTTT. This codes for CASSIVAESNQPQHF.

This chain uses TRBV7-9 with TRBJ1-5, with unresolved D. This CDR3 has 16 residues. From germline, CDR1 is SEHNR and CDR2 FQNEAQ (reference sequence). V lost 5 bases and J 5 bases, leaving 19 bases between the germline ends. The CDR3 DNA reads TGTGCCAGCAGCCCGACACCGGGAGACTCTTATCAGCCCCAGCATTTT. It yields the protein CASSPTPGDSYQPQHF.

V is TRBV7-2 and J is TRBJ1-4; D possibly corresponds to TRBD1 (5 bases). Germline V CDR1 and CDR2: SGHTA, FQGNSA. V was cut by 2 bases and J by 4 bases, with 20 bases left in between. The CDR3 is made up of 18 amino acids. The CDR3 coding sequence is TGTGCCAGCAGCTTAACCCTAGGGGAGGGGCCCATTAATGAAAAACTGTTTTTT. It codes for CASSLTLGEGPINEKLFF.

V is TRBV5-1 and J is TRBJ2-5; D is undetermined. The CDR3 consists of 12 residues. From germline, CDR1 is SGHRS and CDR2 YFSETQ. Deletions cut 3 bases from V and 5 bases from J, with 8 bases between. As DNA, the CDR3 is TGCGCCAGCAGCTCTTCACGGGAGACCCAGTACTTC. As protein: CASSSSRETQYF.

This clone was detected once. V gene TRBV25-1 combines with J gene TRBJ2-1; 10 positions agree with TRBD1. The germline gives CDR1 MGHDK, CDR2 SYGVNS. The CDR3 has 14 amino acids. The trim removed 5 bases at V and 8 bases at J, leaving 6 bases unmatched. The DNA for the CDR3 is TGTGCCAGCAGTCCGGACAGGGGGGTCGATGAGCAGTTCTTC. This translates into CASSPDRGVDEQFF.

The chain links TRBV28 to TRBJ2-4; 9 nucleotides match TRBD2. J lost 1 base, V lost 5 bases, and 12 bases had no gene match. Germline loops: CDR1 MDHEN, CDR2 SYDVKM. This CDR3 comprises 18 residues. The CDR3 protein is CASSPPDLAGVAKNIQYF. The CDR3 DNA is TGTGCCAGCAGTCCGCCCGATTTAGCGGGGGTTGCCAAAAACATTCAGTACTTC.

The chain is built from TRBV28 and TRBJ2-7; D unclear. This CDR3 contains 14 residues. The V gene lost 4 bases and the J gene lost 4 bases, with 14 bases spanning the gap. CDR1 is MDHEN, CDR2 SYDVKM, per germline. The CDR3, as DNA: TGTGCCAGCAGTTCCCCAGGTAGAACTTACGAGCAGTACTTC. Its translation: CASSSPGRTYEQYF.

This clone was recorded a few times. The J gene is TRBJ1-6, the V gene TRBV19, with D perhaps matching TRBD1 (5 bases). The CDR3 totals 15 residues. The V and J ends lost 3 bases and 9 bases respectively, with 15 bases between them. From germline, CDR1 is LNHDA and CDR2 SQIVND (reference sequence). Here the CDR3 DNA reads TGTGCCAGTAGTATCCGCGGAGGGGTAGGTTCACCCCTCCACTTT. Protein sequence: CASSIRGGVGSPLHF.

This chain uses TRBV29-1 with TRBJ1-1; 12 bases map to TRBD1. Germline-derived CDR1 and CDR2 are SQVTM and ANQGSEA. The V gene end was trimmed by 5 bases and the J gene end by 5 bases; junction bases not matched to a gene: 3. This CDR3 is built from 13 residues. CDR3 protein: CSVPGQGATEAFF. DNA for the CDR3: TGCAGCGTTCCGGGACAGGGGGCAACTGAAGCTTTCTTT.

The chain carries TRBV4-3 and TRBJ1-5, with D uncertain. Deletions cut 0 bases from V and 5 bases from J, with 5 bases between. CDR3 length: 13 residues. Germline V gives CDR1 LGHNA, CDR2 YSLEER. In nucleotides, the CDR3 is TGCGCCAGCAGCCAAGATTTCGATCAGCCCCAGCATTTT. Its protein is CASSQDFDQPQHF.

This clone has just a few counts. The J gene is TRBJ1-1, the V gene TRBV19; D is undetermined. The CDR3 sequence is 15 residues long. CDR1 and CDR2 from the germline V gene are LNHDA and SQIVND (reference sequence). V was trimmed by 3 bases and J by 1 base, leaving 12 bases between them. DNA of the CDR3: TGTGCCAGTAGTATGTCTGGGCAGGCGAACACTGAAGCTTTCTTT. Amino acid sequence: CASSMSGQANTEAFF. Supplemented by reference TRBV19 and TRBJ1-1, the full variable domain reads DGGITQSPKYLFRKEGQNVTLSCEQNLNHDAMYWYRQDPGQGLRLIYYSQIVNDFQKGDIAEGYSVSREKKESFPLTVTSAQKNPTAFYLCASSMSGQANTEAFFGQGTRLTVV.

The chain recombines TRBV27 with TRBJ1-1; D is unclear. CDR1 is MNHEY, CDR2 SMNVEV, per germline (reference sequence). This CDR3 region has 13 residues. V lost 2 bases, J lost 0 bases, and 4 bases lay in between. As DNA, the CDR3 is TGTGCCAGCAGTTTACGGTTGAACACTGAAGCTTTCTTT. It yields the protein CASSLRLNTEAFF.

This rearrangement joins TRBV7-2 to TRBJ2-3, with 8 bases that match TRBD2. CDR3 length: 19 amino acids. CDR1 is SGHTA and CDR2 is FQGNSA in the germline V gene. Germline trimming cut 2 bases from V and 8 bases from J; bases unmatched to any gene: 21. Here the CDR3 reads CASSLSLLAVFPRASTQYF. The CDR3 region has the DNA TGTGCCAGCAGCTTATCGTTACTAGCGGTTTTCCCCCGGGCATCTACGCAGTATTTT.

This clone was seen a few times. The CDR3 DNA follows: TGTGCCAGCAGTTCGCCAGGAATCTCACCCCTCCACTTT. Translating it yields CASSSPGISPLHF. The rearrangement joins TRBV28 to TRBJ1-6; D unclear. The germline V gene has CDR1 MDHEN and CDR2 SYDVKM. V was trimmed by 4 bases and J by 10 bases, leaving 11 bases between them. The CDR3 totals 13 residues.

The chain joins TRBV19 to TRBJ2-2, with TRBD2 matching 8 bases. The trim removed 7 bases at V and 1 base at J, leaving 8 bases unmatched. The CDR3 length is 16 residues. The germline CDR1 and CDR2 sequences are LNHDA and SQIVND (reference sequence). The CDR3 region is CASKALGRVNTGELFF. CDR3 nucleotide sequence: TGTGCCAGTAAAGCCCTCGGGAGGGTGAACACCGGGGAGCTGTTTTTT.

The chain links TRBV7-2 to TRBJ2-2; tentative D call: TRBD1 (6 bases). The CDR3 totals 14 residues. Trimming took off 3 bases at V and 4 bases at J, with 9 bases between the two ends. The germline gives CDR1 SGHTA, CDR2 FQGNSA. This CDR3 is CASSLGASTGELFF. CDR3 nucleotides: TGTGCCAGCAGCTTGGGGGCCTCCACCGGGGAGCTGTTTTTT.

The V call is TRBV27, the J call TRBJ2-1; D may be TRBD2 (7 bases). This CDR3 contains 18 residues. Germline V CDR1 and CDR2: MNHEY, SMNVEV (reference sequence). The V end was cut by 1 base, the J end by 6 bases, with 22 bases between. CDR3 nucleotides: TGTGCCAGCAGTTTATATTTTGGGGGGGGGCGGGGATCCAATGAGCAGTTCTTC. Translated: CASSLYFGGGRGSNEQFF.

This clone was seen more than once but under ten times. The chain has TRBV7-2 and TRBJ1-4; 8 bases line up with TRBD1. The CDR3 extends over 14 amino acids. Trimming took 3 bases from V and 7 from J; bases not matched to a gene: 4. The V gene's germline CDR1 is SGHTA and CDR2 FQGNSA. DNA for the CDR3: TGTGCCAGCAGCTTTACAGGGGGACGTGAAAAACTGTTTTTT. It translates to CASSFTGGREKLFF.

The rearrangement uses TRBV6-5 and TRBJ1-6, with a tentative D call TRBD1 (5 bases). V lost 4 bases and J lost 10, with 11 bases in between. The V gene's germline CDR1 is MNHEY and CDR2 SVGAGI. The CDR3 extends over 13 amino acids. The CDR3 nucleotides are TGTGCCAGCAGTTCGGGACTTGGATCACCCCTCCACTTT. It yields the protein CASSSGLGSPLHF.

The chain links TRBV10-2 to TRBJ1-6; tentative D call: TRBD1 (5 bases). Deletions cut 0 bases from V and 10 bases from J, with 16 bases between. CDR1 WSHSY and CDR2 SAAADI come from the germline V gene. The CDR3 extends over 16 amino acids. The CDR3 protein is CASSESQGLSSSPLHF. In nucleotides, the CDR3 is TGCGCCAGCAGTGAGTCGCAGGGACTAAGCTCCTCACCCCTCCACTTT.

The chain uses TRBV6-5 and TRBJ1-5; D is ambiguous. Germline values: CDR1 MNHEY, CDR2 SVGAGI. Trimming pared 6 bases from V and 2 bases from J, leaving 14 bases between. CDR3 length: 15 residues. CDR3 DNA sequence: TGTGCCAGCAGAGAGAGAGGAGAGGGCAATCAGCCCCAGCATTTT. Translation gives CASRERGEGNQPQHF.

This clone was seen only once. The chain combines TRBV11-2 with TRBJ2-5; 9 nucleotides match TRBD1. This CDR3 has 14 residues. J gave up 4 bases and V 5 bases, and 5 bases lay outside the gene matches. Germline V lookup: CDR1 SGHAT, CDR2 FQNNGV. This CDR3 reads CASSPGQGLETQYF. The DNA of the CDR3 is TGTGCCAGCAGCCCGGGACAGGGCTTAGAGACCCAGTACTTC.

The chain employs TRBV5-6 and TRBJ1-1; D uncertain. Germline V gives CDR1 SGHDT, CDR2 YYEEEE. CDR3 length: 12 residues. Trimming took 2 bases from V and 7 from J, leaving 9 bases between them. The CDR3 region is CASSFWAYEAFF. The DNA of the CDR3 is TGTGCCAGCAGCTTTTGGGCGTATGAAGCTTTCTTT. Based on the CDR3 plus reference TRBV5-6 and TRBJ1-1, the full variable domain is DAGVTQSPTHLIKTRGQQVTLRCSPKSGHDTVSWYQQALGQGPQFIFQYYEEEERQRGNFPDRFSGHQFPNYSSELNVNALLLGDSALYLCASSFWAYEAFFGQGTRLTVV.

The chain links TRBV5-4 to TRBJ2-1; tentatively, D is TRBD2 (6 bases). The CDR3 is made up of 13 amino acids. Looked up from germline, CDR1 is SGHNT and CDR2 is YYREEE (reference sequence). Trimming removed 5 bases at V and 5 bases at J, with 11 bases between. CDR3 sequence: CASRNVADNEQFF. CDR3 DNA: TGTGCCAGCAGAAACGTAGCGGACAATGAGCAGTTCTTC.